Described below is a single T cell receptor (beta chain) sequence and its context. The CDR3 runs to 15 residues. The germline V gene encodes CDR1 DFQATT and CDR2 SNEGSKA (reference sequence). Trimming took 3 bases from V and 4 from J; bases not matched to a gene: 9. The sample comes from a study of control samples from healthy donors and cancer patients. Method: immunoSEQ multiplex PCR; TCRdb's copy keeps in-frame clones and lacks some. The sample consists of around 50,000 clones, about nine tenths of them appearing once. The TCR originated in a man in his forties with colorectal cancer. What was sequenced was PBMCs. The chain couples TRBV20-1 to TRBJ1-2, with 9 bases that match TRBD1. CDR3 region: CSASWRGQGFYGYTF. CDR3 sequence (DNA): TGCAGTGCTAGTTGGAGGGGACAGGGATTCTATGGCTACACCTTC.